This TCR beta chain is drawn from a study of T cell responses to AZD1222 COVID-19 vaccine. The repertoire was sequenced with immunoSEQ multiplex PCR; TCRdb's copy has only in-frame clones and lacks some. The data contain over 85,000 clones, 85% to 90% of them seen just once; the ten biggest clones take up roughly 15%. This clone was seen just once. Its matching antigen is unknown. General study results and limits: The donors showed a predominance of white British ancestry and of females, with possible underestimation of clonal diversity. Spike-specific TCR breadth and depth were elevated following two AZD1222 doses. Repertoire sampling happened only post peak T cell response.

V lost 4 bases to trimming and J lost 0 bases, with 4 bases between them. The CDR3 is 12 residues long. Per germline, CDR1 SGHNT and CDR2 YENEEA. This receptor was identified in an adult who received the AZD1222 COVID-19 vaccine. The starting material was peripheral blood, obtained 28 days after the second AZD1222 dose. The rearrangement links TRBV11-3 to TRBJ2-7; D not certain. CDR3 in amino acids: CASSSGSYEQYF. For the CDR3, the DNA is TGTGCCAGCAGCTCCGGCTCCTACGAGCAGTACTTC.